The sequence of this TCR beta chain was determined in a study of blood T cell repertoires in COVID-19. At the level of the study: Collection of acute and convalescent COVID-19 samples took place in the United States, Italy and Spain. T cells, B-cell-depleted T cells, or PBMCs supplied cDNA or gDNA.

Seattle enrolled patients during active infection and tracked them longitudinally. Libraries were prepared by immunoSEQ multiplex PCR; TCRdb keeps only in-frame clonotypes and omits some of them. The sample includes fewer than 80,000 clones, roughly three quarters of them seen just once. The germline CDR1 and CDR2 sequences are SGHDN and FVKESK. V lost 0 bases to trimming and J lost 1 base, with 15 bases between them. The CDR3 is 17 residues long. The sequence derives from a man in his sixties with COVID-19, enrolled during active disease. The rearrangement links TRBV14 to TRBJ2-5; weak D call: TRBD1 (5 bases). Sequencing was carried out using peripheral blood. The CDR3 coding sequence is TGTGCCAGCAGCCAAGATCGGGTCCGACAGCCCCAAGAGACCCAGTACTTC. Translation: CASSQDRVRQPQETQYF.